This T cell receptor beta chain was sequenced for a study of T cell responses to AZD1222 COVID-19 vaccine. This clone has just a few counts. Antigen: not known. The CDR3 consists of 15 residues. Germline CDR1 is KGHSY and CDR2 is FQNENV. Trimming took off 2 bases at V and 7 bases at J, with 17 bases between the two ends. Study-level findings and limits: Clonal diversity was possibly underestimated; the donors were predominantly white British and more often female. When two AZD1222 doses had been given, Spike-specific TCR breadth and depth rose. Across the whole spike, CD4 TCRs peaked at regions 160-218 and 743-854. In the spike-specific TCR repertoire, nearly half reportedly target unmutated variant regions.

Sequencing used immunoSEQ multiplex PCR; TCRdb keeps in-frame clones, though not all of them. The sample carries under 200,000 clones, roughly 92% recorded once. This chain uses TRBV16 with TRBJ1-2; D gene unclear. This TCR was recovered from an adult in good health. The material sequenced was peripheral blood, taken on day 0 of AZD1222 vaccination. The CDR3 coding sequence is TGTGCCAGCAGCCAAACCGGGATAAACCCTTCTGGCTACACCTTC. Translation: CASSQTGINPSGYTF.